These 16 T cell receptor beta chains were all obtained from the same sample, sequenced in a study of blood T cell repertoires in COVID-19. The method was immunoSEQ multiplex PCR; TCRdb's version includes in-frame clones alone and lacks a portion of them. The sample lists approximately 270,000 clones, just under 90% occurring once. The sequencing sample was made of PBMCs or T cells enriched from blood (not recorded which). These receptors all stem from a woman in her sixties who had recovered from COVID-19.

This clone came up a few times. The chain uses TRBV16 and TRBJ1-1; 7 bases map to TRBD1. The CDR3 extends over 14 amino acids. Germline CDR1 is KGHSY and CDR2 is FQNENV. Unmatched junction bases numbered 5, after V lost 2 bases and J lost 5 bases. The CDR3 reads CASSQGRGWTEAFF. Here the CDR3 DNA reads TGTGCCAGCAGCCAAGGCAGGGGGTGGACTGAAGCTTTCTTT. Looking up the rest from reference TRBV16 and TRBJ1-1 gives the full variable domain: GEEVAQTPKHLVRGEGQKAKLYCAPIKGHSYVFWYQQVLKNEFKFLISFQNENVFDETGMPKERFSAKCLPNSPCSLEIQATKLEDSAVYFCASSQGRGWTEAFFGQGTRLTVV.

The chain is built from TRBV2 and TRBJ1-1; a possible D gene is TRBD1 (5 bases). CDR1 is SNHLY and CDR2 is FYNNEI in the germline V gene. This CDR3 is 16 amino acids long. Trimming shortened V by 5 bases and J by 0 bases, and 16 bases separated the two germline ends. The CDR3 reads CASSKGAVVLNTEAFF. CDR3 nucleotides: TGTGCCAGCAGTAAAGGGGCAGTTGTTTTGAACACTGAAGCTTTCTTT.

This clone has a handful of counts. The V gene is TRBV5-4, the J gene TRBJ2-3; 12 bases are a match to TRBD2. CDR3 length: 19 amino acids. V lost 0 bases to trimming and J lost 2 bases; unmatched junction nucleotides: 10. Germline V gene sequence: CDR1 SGHNT, CDR2 YYREEE (reference sequence). CDR3 DNA: TGTGCCAGCAGCTTGGGGCTAGCGGGAGGGCCTTTGGACACAGATACGCAGTATTTT. Its protein is CASSLGLAGGPLDTDTQYF.

Details on this clone: A junction end diverges from the germline sequence, so it may reflect a read error. This chain uses TRBV7-3 with TRBJ2-7; D gene ambiguous. Germline CDR1 reads SGHTA; CDR2 reads FQGTGA. The CDR3 totals 14 residues. The CDR3 is CASSLNSASYEQYF. As DNA, the CDR3 is TGTGCCAGCAGTTTAAACAGTGCCTCCTACGAGCAGTACTTC.

The chain combines TRBV29-1 with TRBJ1-5; no clear D gene. Per the germline V gene, CDR1 is SQVTM and CDR2 is ANQGSEA. Between the trimmed V and J ends, which lost 4 bases and 0 bases, there was a span of 4 bases. The CDR3 sequence is 12 residues long. The CDR3 region has the DNA TGCAGCGTTGCAAATAGCAATCAGCCCCAGCATTTT. It is translated as CSVANSNQPQHF.

The chain joins TRBV3-1 (or the pseudogene TRBV3-2) to TRBJ1-6; no definite D call. This CDR3 spans 14 amino acids. Germline lookup yields CDR1 LGHDT and CDR2 YNNKEL (reference sequence). Trimming removed 3 bases at V and 5 bases at J, with 8 bases between. CDR3 nucleotide sequence: TGTGCCAGCAGCCACGTACAGCATAATTCACCCCTCCACTTT. Translated, it gives CASSHVQHNSPLHF.

The chain recombines TRBV7-9 with TRBJ2-7; D gene ambiguous. The V and J ends lost 4 bases and 4 bases respectively, with 5 bases between them. The CDR3 sequence is 11 residues long. Germline V CDR1 and CDR2: SEHNR, FQNEAQ (reference sequence). In nucleotides, the CDR3 is TGTGCCAGCAGCTCACTATACGAGCAGTACTTC. It encodes CASSSLYEQYF.

This clone came up once. The CDR3, as DNA: TGTGCCAGCAGTGGGGACTGGATCGTCGACGAGCAGTACTTC. It codes for CASSGDWIVDEQYF. This chain uses TRBV2 with TRBJ2-7; tentative D call: TRBD2 (6 bases). Germline assignment: CDR1 SNHLY and CDR2 FYNNEI. This CDR3 contains 14 residues. V lost 4 bases, J lost 5 bases, and 15 bases lay in between.

The V and J genes are TRBV5-5 and TRBJ1-3, with 7 bases matching TRBD1. Germline V gives CDR1 SGHKS, CDR2 YYEKEE (reference sequence). V gave up 5 bases and J gave up 1 base; unmatched junction bases: 15. The CDR3 sequence is 18 residues long. CDR3 residues: CASSRGPRRGQSGNTIYF. CDR3 coding DNA: TGTGCCAGCAGTCGTGGGCCTCGGAGGGGGCAGTCTGGAAACACCATATATTTT.

This sequence joins TRBV24-1 and TRBJ2-3; TRBD2 might be the D (6 bases). Trimming removed 2 bases at V and 2 bases at J, with 16 bases between. CDR1 KGHDR and CDR2 SFDVKD come from the germline V gene. CDR3 length equals 17 residues. The CDR3 region has the DNA TGTGCCACCAGTGATTCCTCTCACCCGGGAGTCACAGATACGCAGTATTTT. Its translation: CATSDSSHPGVTDTQYF.

The chain joins TRBV5-6 to TRBJ1-3, with D hard to call. The CDR3 is made up of 14 amino acids. Germline V gene sequence: CDR1 SGHDT, CDR2 YYEEEE. V was clipped by 4 bases and J by 0 bases, with 8 bases between them. CDR3 region: CASSRTSSGNTIYF. The CDR3 nucleotides read TGTGCCAGCAGCCGCACCAGCTCTGGAAACACCATATATTTT.

J is TRBJ1-2 and V is TRBV3-1 (or the pseudogene TRBV3-2); TRBD1 matches at 8 bases. The CDR3 is made up of 15 amino acids. Germline V gives CDR1 LGHDT, CDR2 YNNKEL (reference sequence). V dropped 3 bases and J dropped 8; count of bases not matched to a gene: 11. The CDR3, as DNA: TGTGCCAGCAGCCACGCTGGACAGGGCGGGGGAGGCTACACCTTC. It specifies CASSHAGQGGGGYTF.

This rearrangement joins TRBV1 to TRBJ1-5. TRBV1 is reported as a pseudogene. The CDR3 covers 13 residues. CDR3 bases: TGCACCAGCAGCCAGGGGAGGAATCAGCCCCAGCATTTT. Protein product: CTSSQGRNQPQHF.

CDR3 protein: CASSTALPGLKKETQYF. CDR3 DNA: TGTGCCAGCAGCACCGCCTTACCGGGACTGAAAAAAGAGACCCAGTACTTC. The V and J genes are TRBV7-6 and TRBJ2-5; the D gene is possibly TRBD2 (6 bases). Trimming pared 5 bases from V and 3 bases from J, leaving 22 bases between. The germline V gene has CDR1 SGHVS and CDR2 FNYEAQ. This CDR3 is 17 amino acids long.

The rearrangement joins TRBV5-8 to TRBJ2-3, with 8 bases lining up with TRBD2. Germline lookup yields CDR1 SGHTS and CDR2 YDEGEE. The CDR3 contains 16 residues. Trimming took 6 bases from V and 3 from J; bases not matched to a gene: 12. CDR3 coding DNA: TGTGCCAGCACCCCGTACGGGGGGGGGCTTACAGATACGCAGTATTTT. It is translated as CASTPYGGGLTDTQYF.

The chain uses TRBV5-8 and TRBJ2-2; 9 positions match TRBD2. The V and J ends lost 6 bases and 6 bases, in that order; junction bases with no gene match: 12. CDR1 and CDR2 (germline): SGHTS, YDEGEE. The CDR3 is 16 amino acids. The CDR3 reads CASTRDGTSFSGELFF. The CDR3 nucleotides are TGTGCCAGCACTCGGGACGGGACTAGCTTCTCCGGGGAGCTGTTTTTT.